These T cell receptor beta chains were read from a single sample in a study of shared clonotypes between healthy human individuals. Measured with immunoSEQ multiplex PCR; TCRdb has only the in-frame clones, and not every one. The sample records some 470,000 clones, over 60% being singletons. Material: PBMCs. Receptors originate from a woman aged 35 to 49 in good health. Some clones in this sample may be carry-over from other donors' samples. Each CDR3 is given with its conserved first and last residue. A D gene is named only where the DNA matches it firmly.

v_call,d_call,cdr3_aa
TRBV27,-,CASSFPGARGYTF
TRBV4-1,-,CASSHTGGTYYEQYF
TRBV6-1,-,CASSVDTATDTQYF
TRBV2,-,CASSEARMLGEKLFF
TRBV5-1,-,CASSFAAAYEGTEAFF
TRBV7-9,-,CASSLDGVAKNIQYF
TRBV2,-,CVSSDRGETQYF
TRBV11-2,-,CASSLTGYSTEAFF
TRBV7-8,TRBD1,CASSFSGTGAYEQYF
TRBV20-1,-,CSASFQDTQYF
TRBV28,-,CASSSPHGTAYGYTF
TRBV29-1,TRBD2,CSVILAGKGNEQFF
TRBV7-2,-,CASDAGRAYGYTF
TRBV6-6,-,CASSYSFNEQYF
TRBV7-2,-,CASSSGLSDEKLFF
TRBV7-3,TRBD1,CASSPRDRNDSPLHF
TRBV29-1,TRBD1,CSVEEEDREGLFF
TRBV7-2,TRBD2,CASSNQMGGPNEQYF
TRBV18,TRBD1,CASSPGTGGASGNTIYF
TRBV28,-,CASSLIQALNTEAFF
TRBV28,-,CASSAWVSAQPGELFF
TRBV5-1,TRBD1,CASSLDPGGEQYF
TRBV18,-,CASSPPNGNEQFF
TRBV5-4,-,CASSPTKASYGYTF
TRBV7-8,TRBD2,CASSLGPGLAGAPFREQYF
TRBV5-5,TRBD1,CASRRPDRENYGYTF
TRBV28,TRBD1,CASSLGWGTGGIFSNQPQHF
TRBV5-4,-,CASSLSADTQYF
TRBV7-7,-,CASSRVREETQYF
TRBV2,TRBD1,CASSAFAGQGIWEQYF
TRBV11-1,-,CASSWTAGKGYNEQFF